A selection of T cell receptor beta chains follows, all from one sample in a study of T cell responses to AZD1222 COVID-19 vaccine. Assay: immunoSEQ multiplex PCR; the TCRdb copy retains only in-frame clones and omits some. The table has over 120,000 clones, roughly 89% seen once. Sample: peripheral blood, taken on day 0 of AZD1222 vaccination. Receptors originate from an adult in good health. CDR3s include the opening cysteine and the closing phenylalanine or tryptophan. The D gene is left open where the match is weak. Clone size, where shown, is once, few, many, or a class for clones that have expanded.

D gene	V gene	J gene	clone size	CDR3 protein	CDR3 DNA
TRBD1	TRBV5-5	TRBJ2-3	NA	CASSSSYRDRATDTQYF	TGTGCCAGCAGCTCATCCTACCGGGACAGGGCCACAGATACGCAGTATTTT
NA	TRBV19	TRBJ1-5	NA	CASSMSGVFQPQHF	TGTGCCAGTAGTATGTCAGGGGTCTTTCAGCCCCAGCATTTT
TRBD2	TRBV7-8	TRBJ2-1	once	CASSDLLARGTNEQFF	TGTGCCAGCAGCGACTTACTAGCGAGAGGGACTAATGAGCAGTTCTTC
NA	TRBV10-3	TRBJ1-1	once	CATKWGGDTEAFF	TGTGCCACGAAATGGGGGGGGGACACTGAAGCTTTCTTT
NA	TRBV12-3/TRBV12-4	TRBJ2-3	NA	CASSWRVTDTQYF	TGTGCCAGCAGTTGGCGGGTCACAGATACGCAGTATTTT
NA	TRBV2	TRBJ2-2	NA	CASGTNTGELFF	TGTGCCAGCGGTACGAACACCGGGGAGCTGTTTTTT
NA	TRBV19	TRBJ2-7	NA	CASSWGTGGYEQYF	TGTGCCAGTAGCTGGGGGACTGGTGGCTACGAGCAGTACTTC
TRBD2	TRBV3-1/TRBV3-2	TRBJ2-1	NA	CASSQGLAGYNEQFF	TGTGCCAGCAGCCAAGGGCTAGCGGGTTACAATGAGCAGTTCTTC
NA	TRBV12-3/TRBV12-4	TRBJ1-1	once	CASSPKGLGKAFF	TGTGCCAGCAGTCCCAAAGGGTTGGGAAAAGCTTTCTTT
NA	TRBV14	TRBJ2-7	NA	CASSQAPRQVHKRVYEQYF	TGTGCCAGCAGCCAAGCCCCGCGGCAGGTGCATAAGAGGGTCTACGAGCAGTACTTC
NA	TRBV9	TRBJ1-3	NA	CASSVDRGNLPGNTIYF	TGTGCCAGCAGCGTAGACCGGGGAAACTTGCCTGGAAACACCATATATTTT
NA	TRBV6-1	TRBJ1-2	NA	CASSEWGRTGTYGYTF	TGTGCCAGCAGTGAATGGGGGAGGACGGGAACCTATGGCTACACCTTC
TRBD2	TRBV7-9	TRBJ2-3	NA	CASSLDQAGGLDTQYF	TGTGCCAGCAGCTTAGATCAAGCGGGAGGCCTAGATACGCAGTATTTT
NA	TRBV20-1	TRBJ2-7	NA	CSASPAEYESYEQYF	TGCAGTGCTAGTCCTGCCGAATACGAGTCCTACGAGCAGTACTTC
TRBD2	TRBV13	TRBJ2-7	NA	CASSYRTSGIHEQYF	TGTGCCAGCAGCTACAGGACTAGCGGGATCCACGAGCAGTACTTC